The 24 T cell receptor beta chains reported below all come from one sample, sequenced in a study of blood T cells in healthy people across ages. It was with a sample-barcoded 5' primer and a J-beta primer mix that a second PCR of roughly 7 to 12 cycles was run. TCRdb re-analysed the 5' RACE reads in MiXCR, keeping a single row per CDR3 protein. Of about 1.5 million distinct CDR3 sequences in the sample, approximately 39% are singletons; the top ten hold approximately 4%. Material: blood. These TCRs come from a woman younger than 30 in good health.

The V and J genes are TRBV7-8 and TRBJ2-1, with 9 bases aligning to TRBD2. V gave up 5 bases and J gave up 5 bases; unmatched junction bases: 7. CDR1 is SGHVS, CDR2 FQNEAQ, per germline. The CDR3 is made up of 15 amino acids. The CDR3 region is CASSRASGTHNEQFF. Written as DNA, the CDR3 is TGTGCCAGCAGCCGTGCTAGCGGGACTCACAATGAGCAGTTCTTC.

This chain uses TRBV4-1 with TRBJ2-7; 10 positions agree with TRBD2. The ends lost 4 bases at V and 5 bases at J; junction bases unmatched: 17. CDR3 length equals 18 residues. The germline V gene encodes CDR1 MGHRA and CDR2 YSYEKL. The CDR3 loop reads CASSRRDDMGLARNEQYF. CDR3 bases: TGCGCCAGCAGCCGCCGGGACGATATGGGACTAGCGAGGAACGAGCAGTACTTC.

This clonotype was detected a few times. The genes are TRBV20-1 and TRBJ2-1, with TRBD2 identical over 9 bases. There are 12 residues in the CDR3. V was pared by 5 bases and J by 6 bases, with 2 bases of the junction left unmatched. Germline V lookup: CDR1 DFQATT, CDR2 SNEGSKA (reference sequence). This CDR3 reads CSAGLALNEQFF. For the CDR3, the DNA is TGCAGTGCTGGACTAGCGCTCAATGAGCAGTTCTTC.

The V call is TRBV12-3 or TRBV12-4, the J call TRBJ2-3, with D unclear. This CDR3 spans 13 amino acids. The V end lost 5 bases, the J end lost 14 bases, and 20 bases lay between the germline ends. The CDR3: CASSGSGTDVLYF. DNA for the CDR3: TGTGCCAGCAGTGGCTCGGGCACAGATGTGCTGTATTTT.

This chain joins TRBV20-1 and TRBJ1-1, with 8 bases matching TRBD1. CDR1 is DFQATT and CDR2 is SNEGSKA in the germline V gene (reference sequence). The CDR3 consists of 14 residues. The trim removed 5 bases at V and 4 bases at J, leaving 9 bases unmatched. The CDR3 is CSALLSTGGTEAFF. The CDR3 bases are TGCAGTGCTCTCCTCTCAACAGGGGGCACTGAAGCTTTCTTT.

This clonotype was counted a few times. The chain employs TRBV6-2 or TRBV6-3 and TRBJ1-5, with TRBD1 matching 7 bases. This CDR3 contains 13 residues. Germline CDR1 MNHEY, CDR2 SVGEGT. The junction had 3 bases not matched to a gene; V was cut back by 6 bases and J by 4 bases. This CDR3 is CASSKTGNQPQHF. The CDR3 DNA is TGTGCCAGCAGCAAGACAGGGAATCAGCCCCAGCATTTT.

This chain joins TRBV12-3 or TRBV12-4 and TRBJ1-2; D gene uncertain. The V and J ends lost 4 bases and 2 bases respectively, with 8 bases between them. There are 13 residues in the CDR3. CDR3 region: CASSSEQNYGYTF. The DNA for the CDR3 is TGTGCCAGCAGTTCTGAACAGAACTATGGCTACACCTTC.

This clonotype was seen more than once but under ten times. The CDR3 loop reads CASSQDLAGSGYDIQYF. CDR3 sequence (DNA): TGTGCCAGCAGCCAAGATCTAGCGGGAAGCGGTTACGACATTCAGTACTTC. J is TRBJ2-4 and V is TRBV4-2; TRBD2 matches 9 bases. Unmatched junction bases numbered 11, after V lost 0 bases and J lost 8 bases. The germline gives CDR1 LGHNA, CDR2 YNFKEQ. The CDR3 consists of 17 residues.

The chain employs TRBV4-3 and TRBJ1-1; perhaps TRBD1 as D (5 bases). CDR3 length: 16 residues. Germline V gives CDR1 LGHNA, CDR2 YSLEER. V dropped 4 bases and J dropped 4 bases, with 19 bases sitting between them. CDR3 in DNA: TGCGCCAGCAGCCTAAAACAGACCCGGGGGACCACTGAAGCTTTCTTT. Translation: CASSLKQTRGTTEAFF.

This clonotype has more than one count but fewer than ten. No DNA is shown, since the ends of the CDR3 on it are uncertain; the CDR3 is the one TCRdb lists. The rearrangement uses TRBV4-2 and TRBJ2-5; the table's D call TRBD2 went unverified against the DNA. The CDR3 totals 15 residues, both ends included. Per germline, CDR1 LGHNA and CDR2 YNFKEQ. This CDR3 reads CASSQDVAWGSAWYF.

V is TRBV29-1 and J is TRBJ2-4; D perhaps matches TRBD2 (7 bases). Trimming took off 4 bases at V and 3 bases at J, with 13 bases between the two ends. CDR1 is SQVTM, CDR2 ANQGSEA, per germline. This CDR3 comprises 14 residues. In DNA, the CDR3 is TGCAGCGTTGGGAGGGGGGGAGGCAAAAACATTCAGTACTTC. Translated: CSVGRGGGKNIQYF.

A few counts support this clonotype. V and J are TRBV2 and TRBJ2-3, with TRBD1 matching 10 bases. Germline trimming cut 1 base from V and 4 bases from J; bases unmatched to any gene: 2. The CDR3 totals 15 residues. CDR1 SNHLY and CDR2 FYNNEI come from the germline V gene. CDR3 in amino acids: CASSEVTGGSDTQYF. Written as DNA, the CDR3 is TGTGCCAGCAGTGAAGTGACAGGGGGCTCAGATACGCAGTATTTT.

As concerns this clonotype: One base away lies a much larger clone, so this may be a sequencing read error. The chain has TRBV20-1 and TRBJ2-1, with D possibly being TRBD1 (5 bases). The V gene's germline CDR1 is DFQATT and CDR2 SNEGSKA (reference sequence). This CDR3 is built from 15 residues. V lost 5 bases and J 0 bases, leaving 14 bases between the germline ends. This CDR3 reads CSAPSFDSSYNEQFF. The DNA of the CDR3 is TGCAGTGCTCCCAGTTTTGACAGCTCCTACAATGAGCAGTTCTTC.

This rearrangement joins TRBV5-1 to TRBJ2-1; no definite D call. The V end lost 2 bases, the J end lost 8 bases, and 8 bases lay between the germline ends. Germline V lookup: CDR1 SGHRS, CDR2 YFSETQ. This CDR3 contains 12 residues. The CDR3 DNA follows: TGCGCCAGCAGCTTCTTAGTTGATGAGCAGTTCTTC. Translated, it gives CASSFLVDEQFF.

This clonotype was seen more than once but under ten times. This rearrangement joins TRBV3-1 to TRBJ1-1, with 7 bases matching TRBD1. The CDR3 spans 16 residues. The V segment lost 3 bases and the J segment 2 bases; nucleotides outside the gene matches: 9. Per germline, CDR1 LGHDT and CDR2 YNNKEL (reference sequence). CDR3 bases: TGTGCCAGCAGCCACCATACGGGACAGATAAACACTGAAGCTTTCTTT. Protein: CASSHHTGQINTEAFF.

The V gene is TRBV6-2 or TRBV6-3, the J gene TRBJ1-1; D is unresolved. Trimming removed 6 bases at V and 4 bases at J, with 18 bases between. Germline CDR1 and CDR2: MNHEY and SVGEGT. The CDR3 runs 15 residues. Here the CDR3 reads CASSKLREDPTEAFF. CDR3 DNA: TGTGCCAGCAGCAAACTCCGGGAGGACCCCACTGAAGCTTTCTTT.

A few counts support this clonotype. The rearrangement joins TRBV14 to TRBJ2-1; 7 nucleotides line up with TRBD1. The CDR3 runs to 13 residues. Germline CDR1 SGHDN, CDR2 FVKESK. V lost 1 base, J lost 12 bases, and 6 bases stayed unmatched. The CDR3, as DNA: TGTGCCAGCAGCCAAGGGAGGAGGACAGGGCAGTTCTTC. Protein: CASSQGRRTGQFF.

As regards this clonotype: Just one base apart from a much larger clone, this may be a read error. CDR3 protein: CASRTSGFNEQFF. DNA for the CDR3: TGTGCCAGCAGGACTAGCGGGTTCAATGAGCAGTTCTTC. The rearrangement uses TRBV2 and TRBJ2-1, with 10 bases fitting TRBD2. Trimming cost V 6 bases and J 6 bases; bases outside gene matches: 2. CDR3 length equals 13 residues. CDR1 is SNHLY, CDR2 FYNNEI, per germline.

This rearrangement joins TRBV9 to TRBJ1-4; 7 bases are shared with TRBD1. CDR3 length: 15 amino acids. V lost 3 bases, J lost 4 bases, and 6 bases stayed unmatched. Germline V lookup: CDR1 SGDLS, CDR2 YYNGEE. The CDR3 region is CASSGRGTVNEKLFF. The CDR3 nucleotides are TGTGCCAGCAGCGGACGGGGGACAGTTAATGAAAAACTGTTTTTT.

The chain uses TRBV7-9 and TRBJ2-3, with D perhaps matching TRBD2 (6 bases). V was cut by 8 bases and J by 0 bases, with 21 bases left in between. The CDR3 loop spans 17 amino acids. Germline V gene lookup returns CDR1 SEHNR and CDR2 FQNEAQ (reference sequence). The CDR3 region has the DNA TGTGCCAGCCTCAGGAGGGCGCTTTTCGGTAGCACAGATACGCAGTATTTT. It is translated as CASLRRALFGSTDTQYF.

The rearrangement links TRBV20-1 to TRBJ1-5; unclear D gene. Germline CDR1 is DFQATT and CDR2 is SNEGSKA (reference sequence). The CDR3 loop spans 12 amino acids. V was clipped by 6 bases and J by 9 bases, with 15 bases between them. Here the CDR3 DNA reads TGCAGTGCGATCGACGGTCCTGGGCCCCAGCATTTT. Protein: CSAIDGPGPQHF.

This clonotype occurred many times. The rearrangement joins TRBV4-1 to TRBJ1-2; D is uncertain. The CDR3 loop spans 13 amino acids. V gave up 0 bases and J gave up 1 base, with 3 bases separating them. Germline assignment: CDR1 MGHRA and CDR2 YSYEKL. The CDR3 spells CASSQDSNYGYTF. CDR3 DNA sequence: TGCGCCAGCAGCCAAGACAGTAACTATGGCTACACCTTC.

The rearrangement links TRBV29-1 to TRBJ2-7; TRBD2 agrees at 8 bases. TRBJ2-5 matches the DNA end more closely, so the J call is doubtful. This CDR3 has 13 amino acids. Germline V gene data show CDR1 as SQVTM and CDR2 as ANQGSEA. CDR3 DNA sequence: TGCAGCGTCATAGCGGGGACGTCGGAGACCCAGTACTTC. Translated, it gives CSVIAGTSETQYF.

CDR3 DNA: TGTGCCAGCAGCGAAAAGGGACAGGGGCCAAATCAGCCCCAGCATTTT. Translation gives CASSEKGQGPNQPQHF. The rearrangement joins TRBV9 to TRBJ1-5, with 10 bases that match TRBD1. This CDR3 is 16 amino acids long. V was clipped by 3 bases and J by 4 bases; unmatched bases: 7. CDR1 and CDR2 from the germline V gene are SGDLS and YYNGEE.